The 3 T cell receptor beta chains below were found in one sample sequenced in a study of cytomegalovirus exposure and HLA in healthy donors. A multiplex PCR was run with 60 Vbeta primers and 13 Jbeta primers. Here immunoSEQ multiplex PCR was the method, and the copy in TCRdb shows in-frame clones only, minus some. The profile covers over 200,000 clones, with approximately 82% appearing a single time and about 0.58% taken by the ten largest. Sequencing was done on a sample of PBMCs. The receptors were gathered from a woman aged 40-49 years in good health and CMV-seronegative.

The chain employs TRBV5-6 and TRBJ1-1; unclear D gene. The ends were cut back, 0 bases at V and 0 bases at J, with 12 bases in the middle. The CDR3 is 16 residues long. From germline, CDR1 is SGHDT and CDR2 YYEEEE. The CDR3 spells CASSLGNSLMNTEAFF. DNA of the CDR3: TGTGCCAGCAGCTTGGGAAACAGCTTGATGAACACTGAAGCTTTCTTT. The full variable domain, completed using reference TRBV5-6 and TRBJ1-1, is DAGVTQSPTHLIKTRGQQVTLRCSPKSGHDTVSWYQQALGQGPQFIFQYYEEEERQRGNFPDRFSGHQFPNYSSELNVNALLLGDSALYLCASSLGNSLMNTEAFFGQGTRLTVV.

This rearrangement joins TRBV7-2 to TRBJ2-7; TRBD1 might be the D (5 bases). The germline V gene encodes CDR1 SGHTA and CDR2 FQGNSA. V lost 1 base, J lost 4 bases, and 11 bases lay in between. The CDR3 length is 14 residues. The DNA of the CDR3 is TGTGCCAGCAGCTTAGATGTCAGGGCGTACGAGCAGTACTTC. This gives the protein CASSLDVRAYEQYF.

This rearrangement joins TRBV19 to TRBJ1-3; D ambiguous. The CDR3 runs to 15 residues. V lost 5 bases, J lost 0 bases, and 11 bases lay in between. Germline CDR1 LNHDA, CDR2 SQIVND (reference sequence). The CDR3 spells CASSPWTGSGNTIYF. The CDR3 region has the DNA TGTGCCAGTAGTCCTTGGACTGGCTCTGGAAACACCATATATTTT.